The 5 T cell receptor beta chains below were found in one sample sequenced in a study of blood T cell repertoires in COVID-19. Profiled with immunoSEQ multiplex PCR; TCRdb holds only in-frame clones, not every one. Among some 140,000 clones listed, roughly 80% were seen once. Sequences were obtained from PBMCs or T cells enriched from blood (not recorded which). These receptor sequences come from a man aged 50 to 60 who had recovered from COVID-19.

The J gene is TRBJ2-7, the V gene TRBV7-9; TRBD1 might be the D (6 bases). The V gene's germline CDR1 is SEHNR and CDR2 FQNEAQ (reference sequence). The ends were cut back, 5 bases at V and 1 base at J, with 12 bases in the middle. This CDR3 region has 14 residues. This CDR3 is CASSQLQGSYEQYF. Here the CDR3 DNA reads TGTGCCAGCAGCCAATTACAGGGATCCTACGAGCAGTACTTC.

The CDR3 protein is CASSSSPTGSSYNEQFF. Written as DNA, the CDR3 is TGTGCCAGCAGCTCCTCCCCGACAGGGAGCTCCTACAATGAGCAGTTCTTC. This chain connects TRBV7-2 to TRBJ2-1, with 7 positions matching TRBD1. This CDR3 region has 17 residues. Germline values: CDR1 SGHTA, CDR2 FQGNSA. The ends lost 4 bases at V and 0 bases at J; junction bases unmatched: 9.

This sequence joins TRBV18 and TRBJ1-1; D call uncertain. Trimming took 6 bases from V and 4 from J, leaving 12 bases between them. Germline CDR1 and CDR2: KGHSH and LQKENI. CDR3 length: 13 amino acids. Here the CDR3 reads CASSTPDGTEAFF. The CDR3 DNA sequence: TGTGCCAGCTCTACTCCCGATGGCACTGAAGCTTTCTTT.

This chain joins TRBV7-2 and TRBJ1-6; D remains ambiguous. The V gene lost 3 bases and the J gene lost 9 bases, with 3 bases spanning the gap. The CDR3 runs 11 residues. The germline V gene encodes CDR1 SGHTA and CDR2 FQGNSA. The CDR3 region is CASSFGSPLHF. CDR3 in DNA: TGTGCCAGCAGCTTCGGTTCACCCCTCCACTTT.

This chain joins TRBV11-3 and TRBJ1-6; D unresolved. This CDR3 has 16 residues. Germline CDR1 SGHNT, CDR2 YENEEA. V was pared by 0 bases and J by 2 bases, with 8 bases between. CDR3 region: CASSLEQMTYNSPLHF. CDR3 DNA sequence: TGTGCCAGCAGCTTAGAACAGATGACCTATAATTCACCCCTCCACTTT.